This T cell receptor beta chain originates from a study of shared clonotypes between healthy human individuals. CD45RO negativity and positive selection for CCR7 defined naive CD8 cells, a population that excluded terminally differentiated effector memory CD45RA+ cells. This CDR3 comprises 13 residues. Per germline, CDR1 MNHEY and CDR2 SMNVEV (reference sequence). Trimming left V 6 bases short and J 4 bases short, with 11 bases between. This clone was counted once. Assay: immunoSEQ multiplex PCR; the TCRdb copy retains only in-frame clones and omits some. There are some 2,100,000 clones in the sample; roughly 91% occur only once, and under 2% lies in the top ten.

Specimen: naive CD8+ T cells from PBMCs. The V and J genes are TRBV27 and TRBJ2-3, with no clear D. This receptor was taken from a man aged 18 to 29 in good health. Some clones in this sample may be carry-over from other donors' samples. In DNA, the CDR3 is TGTGCCAGCAGGTGGGCTAGGGCAGATACGCAGTATTTT. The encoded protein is CASRWARADTQYF.